The entry below describes one TCR beta chain. Its antigen is not known. The DNA ends 3 residues before the CDR3 does, and the rest of the CDR3 is filled in from the germline J gene. This sample was taken from a study of T cells in women clearing cervical HPV infection. Study overall: Case blood was drawn when the lesion was first found; control blood after infection became undetectable. Findings and limits, study-wide: Controls had more TRBV6-7 (about 0.16%) than cases (roughly 0.11%).

Profiling relied on immunoSEQ multiplex PCR, and the TCRdb table lists in-frame clones only, not all of them. The specimen's table records some 23,000 clones. CDR3 length equals 14 residues. Germline V gene lookup returns CDR1 SGHNT and CDR2 YYREEE (reference sequence). The trim removed 1 base at V and 8 bases at J, leaving 3 bases unmatched. This chain connects TRBV5-4 to TRBJ2-1; 10 bases are a match to TRBD2. This clonotype was obtained from a woman aged 18 to 69 with a cervical HPV16 infection that either progressed to CIN3+ or cleared (not recorded which). The specimen was blood buffy coat. The sequenced part of the CDR3 DNA is TGTGCCAGCAGCTTGCCGGGGACTAGCGATGAG. Its translation is CASSLPGTSDE. The full CDR3 sequence reads CASSLPGTSDEQFF.